A single sample is the source of the 32 T cell receptor beta chains below, sequenced in a study of blood T cell repertoires in COVID-19. Using immunoSEQ multiplex PCR, the repertoire was profiled, and TCRdb retains in-frame clones only, with some absent. This sample yields under 200,000 clones, of which approximately 85% are seen a single time; roughly 4.5% belongs to the top ten. Sequencing was done on a sample of peripheral blood. Receptors were obtained from a woman aged 80 or over with acute or convalescent COVID-19.

This chain uses TRBV19 with TRBJ1-4, with D possibly matching TRBD1 (5 bases). The CDR3 consists of 13 residues. The germline CDR1 and CDR2 sequences are LNHDA and SQIVND (reference sequence). Trimming shortened V by 7 bases and J by 0 bases, and 6 bases separated the two germline ends. The CDR3 nucleotides read TGTGCCAGTAAGACAGCAACTAATGAAAAACTGTTTTTT. This sequence encodes CASKTATNEKLFF.

The chain links TRBV4-3 to TRBJ2-7, with 8 bases lining up with TRBD1. Germline CDR1 and CDR2: LGHNA and YSLEER. With V trimmed by 4 bases and J by 6 bases, 11 bases remained unmatched. The CDR3 sequence is 15 residues long. CDR3 nucleotides: TGCGCCAGCAGCCCTCTACAGGGGGAAGTGTCCGAGCAGTACTTC. This codes for CASSPLQGEVSEQYF.

This sequence joins TRBV6-5 and TRBJ1-2, with D tentatively TRBD1 (5 bases). CDR3 length: 13 residues. Germline V lookup: CDR1 MNHEY, CDR2 SVGAGI. V lost 7 bases to trimming and J lost 8 bases, with 17 bases between them. In DNA, the CDR3 is TGTGCCAGCACCCCTGGCGGCCCAGGGGGCTACACCTTC. It codes for CASTPGGPGGYTF.

The rearrangement links TRBV28 to TRBJ1-4; 10 nucleotides match TRBD1. The CDR3 spans 19 residues. V was clipped by 0 bases and J by 0 bases; unmatched bases: 7. Germline values: CDR1 MDHEN, CDR2 SYDVKM. The CDR3 nucleotides are TGTGCCAGCAGTTTATGGTCCGGGACAGGGGTTGCAACTAATGAAAAACTGTTTTTT. This codes for CASSLWSGTGVATNEKLFF. Based on the CDR3 plus reference TRBV28 and TRBJ1-4, the full variable domain is DVKVTQSSRYLVKRTGEKVFLECVQDMDHENMFWYRQDPGLGLRLIYFSYDVKMKEKGDIPEGYSVSREKKERFSLILESASTNQTSMYLCASSLWSGTGVATNEKLFFGSGTQLSVL.

V and J are TRBV23-1 and TRBJ1-3; 8 bases are shared with TRBD1. TRBV23-1 is placed among ORFs of uncertain function. Trimming removed 8 bases from V and 6 bases from J; junction bases left unmatched: 12. This CDR3 is 15 amino acids long. The CDR3 coding sequence is TGCGCCAGCCTTAGGAAGCAGGGGGCTGTAAACACCATATATTTT. Its protein product is CASLRKQGAVNTIYF.

The rearrangement uses TRBV5-4 and TRBJ1-1, with 9 bases identical to TRBD1. Germline loops: CDR1 SGHNT, CDR2 YYREEE (reference sequence). The ends lost 6 bases at V and 5 bases at J; junction bases unmatched: 5. This CDR3 is 13 amino acids long. CDR3 in amino acids: CASTTTGGTEAFF. The CDR3 DNA follows: TGTGCCAGCACCACGACAGGGGGTACTGAAGCTTTCTTT.

This clone was seen just once. V gene TRBV7-3 combines with J gene TRBJ1-1, with D perhaps TRBD1 (6 bases). The V end lost 5 bases, the J end lost 7 bases, and 20 bases lay between the germline ends. The CDR3 spans 15 residues. Germline-derived CDR1 and CDR2 are SGHTA and FQGTGA. The CDR3 DNA is TGTGCCAGCAGCCTTGACAGGACCCGATCCAGTGAAGCTTTCTTT. Its protein product is CASSLDRTRSSEAFF.

This clone came up once. The rearrangement uses TRBV7-9 and TRBJ1-4; unclear D gene. With 8 bases removed from V and 8 bases from J, the gap between germline ends came to 15 bases. Germline V gene data show CDR1 as SEHNR and CDR2 as FQNEAQ (reference sequence). CDR3 length equals 13 residues. CDR3 loop: CASGHGMIEKLFF. The CDR3 DNA sequence: TGTGCCAGCGGCCACGGGATGATCGAAAAACTGTTTTTT.

The V call is TRBV5-8, the J call TRBJ1-4; D perhaps matches TRBD1 (5 bases). Looked up from germline, CDR1 is SGHTS and CDR2 is YDEGEE. This CDR3 has 14 residues. The germline V and J ends were trimmed by 1 base and 3 bases, with 7 bases remaining between them. CDR3 loop: CASSLTGANEKLFF. CDR3 nucleotide sequence: TGTGCCAGCAGCTTGACGGGGGCTAATGAAAAACTGTTTTTT.

The gene calls are TRBV28 and TRBJ1-1, with 8 bases lining up with TRBD1. The CDR3 spans 16 residues. J lost 5 bases, V lost 3 bases, and 11 bases had no gene match. Germline values: CDR1 MDHEN, CDR2 SYDVKM. CDR3 protein: CASSFPTGQVGTEAFF. The CDR3 nucleotides are TGTGCCAGCAGTTTTCCCACGGGACAGGTTGGGACTGAAGCTTTCTTT. Complete variable domain (other parts from reference TRBV28 and TRBJ1-1): DVKVTQSSRYLVKRTGEKVFLECVQDMDHENMFWYRQDPGLGLRLIYFSYDVKMKEKGDIPEGYSVSREKKERFSLILESASTNQTSMYLCASSFPTGQVGTEAFFGQGTRLTVV.

The chain links TRBV9 to TRBJ2-1; TRBD2 aligns across 9 bases. Germline V CDR1 and CDR2: SGDLS, YYNGEE. The CDR3 is 17 amino acids. The V gene end was trimmed by 1 base and the J gene end by 6 bases; junction bases not matched to a gene: 11. DNA of the CDR3: TGTGCCAGCAGCGTACTAGCGGGGACTATCCCCGGCAATGAGCAGTTCTTC. It encodes CASSVLAGTIPGNEQFF.

This clone was seen a few times. V usage is TRBV3-1 (or the pseudogene TRBV3-2) and J usage is TRBJ2-2; 8 bases fit TRBD2. Trimming cost V 0 bases and J 1 base; bases outside gene matches: 7. CDR1 is LGHDT, CDR2 YNNKEL, per germline (reference sequence). There are 18 residues in the CDR3. The CDR3 reads CASSQEGCLAGNTGELFF. The CDR3 coding sequence is TGTGCCAGCAGCCAAGAAGGGTGTCTAGCGGGGAACACCGGGGAGCTGTTTTTT.

The V call is TRBV30, the J call TRBJ2-1; 8 nucleotides line up with TRBD2. V trimming: 4 bases; J trimming: 6 bases; junction bases outside the gene matches: 8. CDR3 length equals 14 residues. Germline CDR1 reads GTSNPN; CDR2 reads SVGIG (reference sequence). CDR3 nucleotide sequence: TGTGCCTGGACCCTCAGCGGGAGAATCAATGAGCAGTTCTTC. Translating gives CAWTLSGRINEQFF.

The rearrangement uses TRBV3-1 (or the pseudogene TRBV3-2) and TRBJ1-3; 7 bases map to TRBD1. CDR3 length: 15 amino acids. Per the germline V gene, CDR1 is LGHDT and CDR2 is YNNKEL (reference sequence). V trimming: 2 bases; J trimming: 4 bases; junction bases outside the gene matches: 5. The CDR3 here is CASSQRQGEGNTIYF. The CDR3 nucleotides are TGTGCCAGCAGCCAAAGACAGGGAGAAGGAAACACCATATATTTT.

The chain combines TRBV6-5 with TRBJ1-1; 8 bases are shared with TRBD1. Germline V gene lookup returns CDR1 MNHEY and CDR2 SVGAGI. J was trimmed by 7 bases and V by 5 bases; bases with no gene match: 9. This CDR3 comprises 14 residues. CDR3 sequence (DNA): TGTGCCAGCAGTCATTATTTGGGGACAGGTGAAGCTTTCTTT. Encoded protein: CASSHYLGTGEAFF.

This clone has a single count. V gene TRBV6-4 combines with J gene TRBJ1-2; 9 bases agree with TRBD1. The CDR3 is 15 amino acids. Germline trimming cut 0 bases from V and 2 bases from J; bases unmatched to any gene: 1. Looked up from germline, CDR1 is MRHNA and CDR2 is SNTAGT. The CDR3 nucleotides are TGTGCCAGCAGTGACTCCGGGACAGGGAACTATGGCTACACCTTC. It codes for CASSDSGTGNYGYTF.

This chain links TRBV7-8 with TRBJ1-1; TRBD1 is a possible D gene (5 bases). The V end was cut by 7 bases, the J end by 0 bases, with 9 bases between. The CDR3 has 13 residues. Germline V CDR1 and CDR2: SGHVS, FQNEAQ. The DNA of the CDR3 is TGTGCCAGCACCCGACAGATGAACACTGAAGCTTTCTTT. Translated: CASTRQMNTEAFF.

The rearrangement links TRBV21-1 to TRBJ1-3; the DNA was not compared with TRBD1, the D call given in the table. TRBV21-1 is assigned pseudogene status. The CDR3 runs 13 residues. CDR3: CASGQSTGNTIYF. DNA for the CDR3: TGTGCCAGCGGACAGTCAACTGGAAACACCATATATTTT.

J is TRBJ2-3 and V is TRBV24-1; TRBD2 might be the D (6 bases). This CDR3 region has 17 residues. V lost 3 bases to trimming and J lost 0 bases, with 15 bases between them. Germline V CDR1 and CDR2: KGHDR, SFDVKD. CDR3 nucleotide sequence: TGTGCCACCAGTGATCCCCGGGGTGGGACTAGCACAGATACGCAGTATTTT. It codes for CATSDPRGGTSTDTQYF.

V gene TRBV28 combines with J gene TRBJ1-2; D is uncertain. Germline loops: CDR1 MDHEN, CDR2 SYDVKM. Trimming pared 5 bases from V and 8 bases from J, leaving 27 bases between. The CDR3 runs to 17 residues. CDR3 residues: CASSTWAMGRARHGYTF. As DNA, the CDR3 is TGTGCCAGCAGTACGTGGGCGATGGGGAGGGCCAGACACGGCTACACCTTC.

This chain joins TRBV27 and TRBJ1-1; 9 positions match TRBD1. With V trimmed by 7 bases and J by 4 bases, 10 bases remained unmatched. Per germline, CDR1 MNHEY and CDR2 SMNVEV (reference sequence). This CDR3 region has 15 residues. The CDR3 region is CASTQGTGLSTEAFF. As DNA, the CDR3 is TGTGCCAGCACCCAGGGGACAGGGCTTAGCACTGAAGCTTTCTTT.

CDR3 nucleotide sequence: TGTGCCAGCACTAGCGGGATTCATTCCAATGAGCAGTTCTTC. Translating it yields CASTSGIHSNEQFF. The chain joins TRBV9 to TRBJ2-1; 9 nucleotides agree with TRBD2. V shed 6 bases, J shed 6 bases, and the junction held 7 bases outside the gene matches. CDR1 and CDR2 from the germline V gene are SGDLS and YYNGEE. The CDR3 extends over 14 amino acids. The full variable domain, with the rest looked up from reference TRBV9 and TRBJ2-1, is DSGVTQTPKHLITATGQRVTLRCSPRSGDLSVYWYQQSLDQGLQFLIQYYNGEERAKGNILERFSAQQFPDLHSELNLSSLELGDSALYFCASTSGIHSNEQFFGPGTRLTVL.

Only a few counts were recorded for this clone. The rearrangement links TRBV5-6 to TRBJ2-1; TRBD2 matches 13 bases. CDR3 size: 15 residues. Germline assignment: CDR1 SGHDT and CDR2 YYEEEE. The junction had 10 bases not matched to a gene; V was cut back by 1 base and J by 15 bases. The CDR3 nucleotides are TGTGCCAGCAGCTTGTACGGGACTAGCGGGAATGGTGGGTTCTTC. Protein sequence: CASSLYGTSGNGGFF.

This rearrangement joins TRBV19 to TRBJ2-4; the match to TRBD2 covers 8 bases. Germline trimming cut 7 bases from V and 4 bases from J; bases unmatched to any gene: 9. In germline, CDR1 is LNHDA, CDR2 SQIVND (reference sequence). The CDR3 totals 15 residues. The CDR3 is CASTRGGINKNIQYF. Here the CDR3 DNA reads TGTGCCAGTACCCGGGGGGGAATTAATAAAAACATTCAGTACTTC.

The rearrangement uses TRBV3-1 (or the pseudogene TRBV3-2) and TRBJ2-3; the D gene is possibly TRBD1 (6 bases). The V gene's germline CDR1 is LGHDT and CDR2 YNNKEL (reference sequence). With 3 bases removed from V and 0 bases from J, the gap between germline ends came to 19 bases. The CDR3 runs to 18 residues. This chain's CDR3 is CASSHPQGSFTSTDTQYF. CDR3 DNA sequence: TGTGCCAGCAGCCACCCACAGGGATCCTTTACTAGCACAGATACGCAGTATTTT.

This chain connects TRBV7-2 to TRBJ1-3; TRBD1 might be the D (6 bases). The germline V gene encodes CDR1 SGHTA and CDR2 FQGNSA. This CDR3 has 16 residues. V was shortened by 5 bases and J by 0 bases, with 14 bases between the two germline ends. CDR3 sequence (DNA): TGTGCCAGCAGCCCTTATCAAGGGGGCTCTGGAAACACCATATATTTT. It codes for CASSPYQGGSGNTIYF.

This sequence joins TRBV10-3 and TRBJ2-3; 8 nucleotides line up with TRBD2. This CDR3 spans 15 amino acids. The J segment lost 3 bases and the V segment lost 11 bases, leaving 13 bases of the junction unmatched. Germline CDR1 ENHRY, CDR2 SYGVKD. Here the CDR3 DNA reads TGTGCCGCCTCCCGCGCTAGCGGGTTGACAGATACGCAGTATTTT. It codes for CAASRASGLTDTQYF.

The chain employs TRBV10-1 and TRBJ2-7; 8 nucleotides agree with TRBD2. This CDR3 is built from 13 residues. The J segment lost 7 bases and the V segment lost 6 bases, leaving 8 bases of the junction unmatched. CDR1 and CDR2 from the germline V gene are WNHNN and SYGVQD (reference sequence). The CDR3 spells CASSQAGVWEQYF. Here the CDR3 DNA reads TGCGCCAGCAGCCAAGCGGGAGTCTGGGAGCAGTACTTC.

V and J are TRBV27 and TRBJ2-2; 7 bases align to TRBD1. Per germline, CDR1 MNHEY and CDR2 SMNVEV (reference sequence). This CDR3 has 15 amino acids. V gave up 9 bases and J gave up 5 bases; unmatched junction bases: 12. The CDR3 bases are TGTGCCAGTAAACGACAGGGAGCGTTTACCGGGGAGCTGTTTTTT. This sequence encodes CASKRQGAFTGELFF.

CDR3 nucleotides: TGTGCCAGCAGCCGGGGACTAGCGGTATACAATGAGCAGTTCTTC. This translates into CASSRGLAVYNEQFF. The chain is built from TRBV5-8 and TRBJ2-1; TRBD2 agrees at 11 bases. The CDR3 is 15 residues long. With 4 bases clipped from V and 4 bases from J, the junction kept 4 bases outside the gene matches. CDR1 and CDR2 from the germline V gene are SGHTS and YDEGEE.

The chain couples TRBV9 to TRBJ2-1; 13 bases are shared with TRBD2. Germline lookup yields CDR1 SGDLS and CDR2 YYNGEE. The CDR3 length is 20 residues. The ends lost 4 bases at V and 2 bases at J; junction bases unmatched: 15. CDR3 in amino acids: CASSLGTGLAGSITYNEQFF. CDR3 nucleotide sequence: TGTGCCAGCAGCCTAGGGACGGGACTAGCGGGATCTATAACCTACAATGAGCAGTTCTTC. Full variable domain (missing parts from reference TRBV9 and TRBJ2-1): DSGVTQTPKHLITATGQRVTLRCSPRSGDLSVYWYQQSLDQGLQFLIQYYNGEERAKGNILERFSAQQFPDLHSELNLSSLELGDSALYFCASSLGTGLAGSITYNEQFFGPGTRLTVL.

The V and J genes are TRBV4-1 and TRBJ2-1; weak D call: TRBD2 (5 bases). The germline CDR1 and CDR2 sequences are MGHRA and YSYEKL. This CDR3 is 14 amino acids long. V was clipped by 3 bases and J by 9 bases, with 15 bases between them. DNA for the CDR3: TGCGCCAGCAGCCATCTGCCCAGCGGTACTGAGCAGTTCTTC. It translates to CASSHLPSGTEQFF.